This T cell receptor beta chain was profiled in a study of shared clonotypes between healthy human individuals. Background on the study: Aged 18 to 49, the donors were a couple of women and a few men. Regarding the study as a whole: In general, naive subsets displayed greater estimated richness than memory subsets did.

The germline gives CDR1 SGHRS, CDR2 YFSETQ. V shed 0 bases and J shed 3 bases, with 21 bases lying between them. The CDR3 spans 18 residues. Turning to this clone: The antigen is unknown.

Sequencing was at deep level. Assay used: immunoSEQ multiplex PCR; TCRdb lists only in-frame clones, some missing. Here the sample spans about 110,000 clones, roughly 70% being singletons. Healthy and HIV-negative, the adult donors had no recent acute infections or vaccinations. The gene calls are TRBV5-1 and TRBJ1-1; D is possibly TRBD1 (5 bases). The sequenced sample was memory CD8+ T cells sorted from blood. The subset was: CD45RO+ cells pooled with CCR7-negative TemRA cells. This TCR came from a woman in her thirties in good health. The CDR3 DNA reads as TGCGCCAGCAGCTTGGCCTATATTGGTGCCAGGGCGTACACTGAAGCTTTCTTT. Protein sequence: CASSLAYIGARAYTEAFF. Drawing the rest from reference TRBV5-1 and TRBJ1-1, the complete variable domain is KAGVTQTPRYLIKTRGQQVTLSCSPISGHRSVSWYQQTPGQGLQFLFEYFSETQRNKGNFPGRFSGRQFSNSRSEMNVSTLELGDSALYLCASSLAYIGARAYTEAFFGQGTRLTVV.